This T cell receptor beta chain was sequenced in a study of T-cell memory formation after mild COVID-19 (dated by TCRdb to the early 2020s). Regarding the research as a whole: TCR sequence clusters from the two donors were largely donor specific. Longitudinal TCRalpha and TCRbeta repertoire sequencing tracked T-cell clones expanding and contracting after mild COVID-19 in a couple of donors. Two young, previously healthy adult volunteers made up the cohort, one male and one female.

Overall results and qualifications from the work: Only a couple of mild cases were covered by the study, and larger cohorts that include severe cases with pre-infection samples were considered necessary. The detection of some responding clones in pre-infection memory suggests that pre-existing cross-reactive memory T cells joined the SARS-CoV-2 response. Contracting CD4+ clones turned up mainly in the CM and EM memory subsets, whereas EMRA was where CD8+ clones were enriched. Clones contracting from day 15 to 85 had balanced CD4/CD8 phenotypes, while a second wave expanding from day 15 to 37 was biased towards CD4+. Whether the second-wave clones peaking on day 37 were SARS-CoV-2 specific was not confirmed.

For CDR1 and CDR2, the germline V gene (reference sequence) lists DFQATT and SNEGSKA. Including the terminal cysteine and phenylalanine, the CDR3 comprises 16 residues. Only the CDR3 DNA is retained, 48 bases long and in frame from the first base. The V end gives up 0 bases and the J end 2 bases, leaving 7 bases in the junction not matched to a gene. Sequenced on an Illumina NovaSeq 6000. TCRalpha and TCRbeta cDNA libraries were constructed by 5'RACE with constant-segment primers, with sample barcodes and unique molecular identifiers being introduced. Trizol reagent was used to extract RNA from every sample. The libraries were amplified in two PCR steps, and the second step added a second sample barcode and Illumina TruSeq adapters. Sequencing of libraries was performed on an Illumina NovaSeq with 2 x 150 bp paired-end reads. As for how the authors treated the data: Reads were demultiplexed and collapsed into UMI-guided consensus sequences with migec v1.2.7. With mixcr v2.1.11, UMI consensuses were aligned to TRA and TRB V and J templates and assembled into clonotypes. A clonotype was counted as expanded or contracted only when both edgeR and NoisET called the clonotype significant, with the noise models trained on biological replicates. edgeR calls used a false discovery rate-adjusted p below 0.01 and a log2 fold-change threshold of 1. PCA with hierarchical clustering of max-normalized trajectories of the 1000 most abundant clonotypes was used as exploratory dynamics analysis. Separately sequenced CD4+ and CD8+ repertoires were used to assign a CD4 or CD8 phenotype to each responding clone. Clones were called with MiXCR by TCRdb after fastp trimmed the public reads at Q25, and only in-frame beta chains were retained. Rows are unified per CDR3 protein, each entry keeping the most common DNA and genes. The authors' filters were not applied to this entry. The table for this sample lists 300,000 to 400,000 distinct CDR3 sequences; roughly 20% of them were counted only once. The ten top clones hold approximately 12% of the sample.

Ficoll-Paque density gradient centrifugation was the method used to isolate PBMCs. Of note for this clonotype: There is no known antigen for this receptor. No much larger clone exists at a distance of one base, and base qualities are not known.

Sequenced sample: PBMCs or a T cell subset sorted from them (not recorded which). The sequence links TRBV20-1 to TRBJ2-3; TRBD2 fits 8 bases in the junction. The sequence came from an adult woman who had mild COVID-19 (a few samples of this study predate the infection). The sample titles of this study are shuffled in the database, so cell type and time point are left out; the donor was told from shared clones. The sequenced DNA is TGCAGTGCTAGAGACTTAGCGGGACTTTCCACAGATACGCAGTATTTT. Translated, this gives CSARDLAGLSTDTQYF.